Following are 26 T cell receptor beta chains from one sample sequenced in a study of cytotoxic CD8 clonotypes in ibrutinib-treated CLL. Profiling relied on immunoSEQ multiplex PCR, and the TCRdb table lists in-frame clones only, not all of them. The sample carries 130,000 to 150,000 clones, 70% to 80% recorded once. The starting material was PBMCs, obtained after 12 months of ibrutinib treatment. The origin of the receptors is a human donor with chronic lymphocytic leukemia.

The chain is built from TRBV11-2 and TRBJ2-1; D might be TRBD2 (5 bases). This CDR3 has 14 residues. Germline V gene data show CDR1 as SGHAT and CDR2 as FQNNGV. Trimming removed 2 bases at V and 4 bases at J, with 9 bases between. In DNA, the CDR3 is TGTGCCAGCAGCTTATCCGGGATATACAATGAGCAGTTCTTC. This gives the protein CASSLSGIYNEQFF.

The CDR3 loop is CASSQGGGGYEQYF. The DNA of the CDR3 is TGTGCCAGCAGCCAAGGGGGGGGAGGATACGAGCAGTACTTC. This rearrangement joins TRBV4-2 to TRBJ2-7, with 7 nucleotides matching TRBD2. From germline, CDR1 is LGHNA and CDR2 YNFKEQ. This CDR3 contains 14 residues. After removal of 1 base from V and 4 bases from J, the junction contained 4 bases not matched to a gene.

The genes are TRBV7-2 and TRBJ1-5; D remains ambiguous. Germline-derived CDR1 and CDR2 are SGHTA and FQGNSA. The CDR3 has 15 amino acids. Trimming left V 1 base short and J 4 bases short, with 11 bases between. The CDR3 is CASSLGVRENQPQHF. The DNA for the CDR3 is TGTGCCAGCAGCTTAGGAGTCAGAGAAAATCAGCCCCAGCATTTT.

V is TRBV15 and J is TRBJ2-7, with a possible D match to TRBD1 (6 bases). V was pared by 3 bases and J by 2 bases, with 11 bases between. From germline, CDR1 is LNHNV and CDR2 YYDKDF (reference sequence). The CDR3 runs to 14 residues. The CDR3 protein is CATSRRGSTYEQYF. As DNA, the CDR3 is TGTGCCACCAGCAGGAGGGGGTCTACCTACGAGCAGTACTTC. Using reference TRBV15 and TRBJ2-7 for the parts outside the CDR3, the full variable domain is DAMVIQNPRYQVTQFGKPVTLSCSQTLNHNVMYWYQQKSSQAPKLLFHYYDKDFNNEADTPDNFQSRRPNTSFCFLDIRSPGLGDTAMYLCATSRRGSTYEQYFGPGTRLTVT.

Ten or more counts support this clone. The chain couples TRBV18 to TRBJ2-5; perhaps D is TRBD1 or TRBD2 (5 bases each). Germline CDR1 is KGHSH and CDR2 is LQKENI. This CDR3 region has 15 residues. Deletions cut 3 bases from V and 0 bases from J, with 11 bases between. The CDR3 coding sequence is TGTGCCAGCTCACCGGGACGGTTGAACCAAGAGACCCAGTACTTC. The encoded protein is CASSPGRLNQETQYF.

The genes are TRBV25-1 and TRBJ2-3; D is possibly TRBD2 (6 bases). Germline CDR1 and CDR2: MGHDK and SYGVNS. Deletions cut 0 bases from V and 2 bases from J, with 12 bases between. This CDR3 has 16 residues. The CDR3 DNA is TGTGCCAGCAGTGAATATAGCGGCTTCTACACAGATACGCAGTATTTT. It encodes CASSEYSGFYTDTQYF.

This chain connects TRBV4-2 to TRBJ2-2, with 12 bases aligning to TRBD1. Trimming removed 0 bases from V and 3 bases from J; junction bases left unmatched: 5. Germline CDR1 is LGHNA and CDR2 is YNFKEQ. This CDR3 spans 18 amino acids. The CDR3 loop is CASSQETGTGGYTGELFF. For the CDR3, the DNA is TGTGCCAGCAGCCAAGAAACTGGGACAGGGGGCTACACCGGGGAGCTGTTTTTT.

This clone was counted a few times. CDR3: CASSKTSGRALDTQYF. The CDR3 DNA is TGTGCCAGCAGCAAAACTAGCGGGAGGGCCTTGGATACGCAGTATTTT. The rearrangement joins TRBV7-8 to TRBJ2-3, with TRBD2 matching 13 bases. This CDR3 has 16 residues. Trimming at V came to 5 bases and at J to 6 bases, leaving 8 bases not matched to a gene. Germline CDR1 is SGHVS and CDR2 is FQNEAQ.

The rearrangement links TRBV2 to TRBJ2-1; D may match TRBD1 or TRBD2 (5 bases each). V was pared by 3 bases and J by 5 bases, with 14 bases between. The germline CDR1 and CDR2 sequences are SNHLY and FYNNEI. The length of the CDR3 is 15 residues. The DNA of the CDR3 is TGTGCCAGCAGTGATGAGGGGCCGTGGGACAATGAGCAGTTCTTC. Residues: CASSDEGPWDNEQFF.

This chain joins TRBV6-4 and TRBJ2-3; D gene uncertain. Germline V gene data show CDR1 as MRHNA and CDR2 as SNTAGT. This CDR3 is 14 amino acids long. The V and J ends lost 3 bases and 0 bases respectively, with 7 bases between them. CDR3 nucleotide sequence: TGTGCCAGCAGTGAGGGTGACAGCACAGATACGCAGTATTTT. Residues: CASSEGDSTDTQYF.

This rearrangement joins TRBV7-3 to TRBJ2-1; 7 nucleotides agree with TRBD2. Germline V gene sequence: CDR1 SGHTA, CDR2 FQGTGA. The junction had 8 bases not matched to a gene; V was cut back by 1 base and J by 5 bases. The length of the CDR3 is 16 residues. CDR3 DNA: TGTGCCAGCAGCTTAAACGTGGGAGGGCCGCACAATGAGCAGTTCTTC. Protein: CASSLNVGGPHNEQFF.

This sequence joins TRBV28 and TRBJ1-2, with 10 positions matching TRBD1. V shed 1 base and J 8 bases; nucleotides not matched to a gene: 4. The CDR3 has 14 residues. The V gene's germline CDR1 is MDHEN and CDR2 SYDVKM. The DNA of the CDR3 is TGTGCCAGCAGTTTATACGGGACAGGGGAGGGCTACACCTTC. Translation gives CASSLYGTGEGYTF.

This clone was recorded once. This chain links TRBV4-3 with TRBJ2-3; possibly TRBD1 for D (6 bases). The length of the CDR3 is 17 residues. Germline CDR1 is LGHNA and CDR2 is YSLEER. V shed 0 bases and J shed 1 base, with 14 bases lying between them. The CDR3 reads CASSQDTIRGGTDTQYF. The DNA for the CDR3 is TGCGCCAGCAGCCAAGACACGATCAGGGGAGGCACAGATACGCAGTATTTT.

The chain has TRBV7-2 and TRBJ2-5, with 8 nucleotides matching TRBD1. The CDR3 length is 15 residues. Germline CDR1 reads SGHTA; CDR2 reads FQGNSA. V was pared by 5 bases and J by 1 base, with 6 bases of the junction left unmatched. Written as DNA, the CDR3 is TGTGCCAGCAGCCCCCGGACAGGGAGCCAAGAGACCCAGTACTTC. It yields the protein CASSPRTGSQETQYF.

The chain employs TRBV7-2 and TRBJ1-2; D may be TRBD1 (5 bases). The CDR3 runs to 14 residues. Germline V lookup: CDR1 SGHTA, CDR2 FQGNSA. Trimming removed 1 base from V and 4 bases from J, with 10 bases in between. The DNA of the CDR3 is TGTGCCAGCAGCTTAGTCCGGCAGGGCTATGGCTACACCTTC. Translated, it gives CASSLVRQGYGYTF.

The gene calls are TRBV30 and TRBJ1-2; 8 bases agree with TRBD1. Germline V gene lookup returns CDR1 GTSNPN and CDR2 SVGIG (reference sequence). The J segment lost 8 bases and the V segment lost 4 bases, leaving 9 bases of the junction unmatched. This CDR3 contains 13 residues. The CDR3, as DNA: TGTGCCTGGATTGCAGGACAGGGATTCGGCTACACCTTC. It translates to CAWIAGQGFGYTF.

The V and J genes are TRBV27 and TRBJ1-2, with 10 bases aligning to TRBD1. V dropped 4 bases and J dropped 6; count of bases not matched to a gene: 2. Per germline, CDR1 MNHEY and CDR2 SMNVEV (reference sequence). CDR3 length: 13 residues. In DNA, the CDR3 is TGTGCCAGCAGTTACGGGACAGGGGATGGCTACACCTTC. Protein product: CASSYGTGDGYTF.

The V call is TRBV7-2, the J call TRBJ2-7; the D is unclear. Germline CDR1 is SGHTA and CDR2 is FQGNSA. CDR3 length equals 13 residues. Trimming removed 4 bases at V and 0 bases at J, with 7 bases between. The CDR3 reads CASSYASSYEQYF. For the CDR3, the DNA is TGTGCCAGCAGCTACGCAAGCTCCTACGAGCAGTACTTC.

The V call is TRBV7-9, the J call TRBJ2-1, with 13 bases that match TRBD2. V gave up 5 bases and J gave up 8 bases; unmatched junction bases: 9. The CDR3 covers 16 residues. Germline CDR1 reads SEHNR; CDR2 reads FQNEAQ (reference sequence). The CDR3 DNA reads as TGTGCCAGCAGCGGTAGGACTAGCGGGAGAGGCGATGAGCAGTTCTTC. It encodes CASSGRTSGRGDEQFF.

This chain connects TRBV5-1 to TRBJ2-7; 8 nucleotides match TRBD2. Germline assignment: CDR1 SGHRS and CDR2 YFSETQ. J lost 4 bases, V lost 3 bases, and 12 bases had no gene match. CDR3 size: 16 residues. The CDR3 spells CASSSNGAGVGYEQYF. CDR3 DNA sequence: TGCGCCAGCAGCTCAAATGGAGCGGGAGTGGGGTACGAGCAGTACTTC.

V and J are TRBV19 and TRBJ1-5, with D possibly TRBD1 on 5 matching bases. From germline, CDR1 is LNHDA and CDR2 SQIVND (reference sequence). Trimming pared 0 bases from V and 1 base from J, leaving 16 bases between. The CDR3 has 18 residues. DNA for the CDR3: TGTGCCAGTAGTATAGATAAAAACCGCCGGGACAGCAATCAGCCCCAGCATTTT. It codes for CASSIDKNRRDSNQPQHF.

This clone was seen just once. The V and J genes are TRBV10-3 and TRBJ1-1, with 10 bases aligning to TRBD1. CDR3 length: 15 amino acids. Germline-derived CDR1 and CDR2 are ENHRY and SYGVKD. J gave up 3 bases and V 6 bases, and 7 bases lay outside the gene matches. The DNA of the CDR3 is TGTGCCATCAGGGGGACAGGGGTTGGGGACACTGAAGCTTTCTTT. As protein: CAIRGTGVGDTEAFF.

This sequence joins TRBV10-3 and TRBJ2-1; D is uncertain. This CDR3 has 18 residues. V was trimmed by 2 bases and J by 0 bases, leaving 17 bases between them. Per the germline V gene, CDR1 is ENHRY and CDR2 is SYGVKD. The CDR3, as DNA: TGTGCCATCAGTGAGAATTCGTTCCGAGCCTACTCCTACAATGAGCAGTTCTTC. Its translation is CAISENSFRAYSYNEQFF.

CDR3 region: CATSGGRVHNEQFF. The DNA for the CDR3 is TGTGCCACCAGCGGCGGGAGAGTGCACAATGAGCAGTTCTTC. The chain is built from TRBV15 and TRBJ2-1; 7 bases fit TRBD2. CDR1 and CDR2 (germline): LNHNV, YYDKDF (reference sequence). The CDR3 loop spans 14 amino acids. The trim removed 5 bases at V and 5 bases at J, leaving 6 bases unmatched.

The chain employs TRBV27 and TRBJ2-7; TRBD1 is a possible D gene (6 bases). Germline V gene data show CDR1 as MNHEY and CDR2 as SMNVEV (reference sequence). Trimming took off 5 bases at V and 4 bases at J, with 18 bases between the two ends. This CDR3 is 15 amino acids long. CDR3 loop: CASSPAWGQGYEQYF. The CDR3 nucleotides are TGTGCCAGCAGTCCAGCGTGGGGACAAGGGTACGAGCAGTACTTC.

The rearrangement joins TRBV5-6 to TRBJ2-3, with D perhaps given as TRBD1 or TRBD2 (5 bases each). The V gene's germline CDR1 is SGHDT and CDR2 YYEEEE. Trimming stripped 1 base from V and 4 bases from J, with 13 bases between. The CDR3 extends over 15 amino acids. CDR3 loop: CASSLLRDVSDTQYF. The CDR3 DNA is TGTGCCAGCAGCTTGTTACGGGACGTTTCAGATACGCAGTATTTT.